These 18 T cell receptor beta chains were sequenced from one sample in a study of blood T cell repertoires in COVID-19. Assay: immunoSEQ multiplex PCR; the TCRdb copy retains only in-frame clones and omits some. The table includes approximately 280,000 clones, approximately 88% detected once. The specimen sequenced was peripheral blood. All receptors come from a human donor with COVID-19, enrolled during active disease. The donor label of this sample is uncertain.

The chain links TRBV3-1 (or the pseudogene TRBV3-2) to TRBJ2-5; unclear D gene. Trimming left V 2 bases short and J 2 bases short, with 6 bases between. Germline V gene lookup returns CDR1 LGHDT and CDR2 YNNKEL (reference sequence). This CDR3 spans 13 amino acids. The CDR3 loop reads CASSQYLQETQYF. The DNA for the CDR3 is TGTGCCAGCAGCCAATATCTACAAGAGACCCAGTACTTC.

V usage is TRBV19 and J usage is TRBJ1-6, with D unclear. Germline loops: CDR1 LNHDA, CDR2 SQIVND (reference sequence). CDR3 length: 16 amino acids. Trimming pared 8 bases from V and 0 bases from J, leaving 14 bases between. CDR3 sequence reads: CASSSRGNSYNSPLHF. The CDR3 DNA reads TGTGCCAGTTCGAGTCGCGGCAACTCCTATAATTCACCCCTCCACTTT.

The chain uses TRBV7-9 and TRBJ2-2; a weak D match, TRBD2 (5 bases). V lost 6 bases, J lost 8 bases, and 19 bases lay in between. The CDR3 has 15 residues. From germline, CDR1 is SEHNR and CDR2 FQNEAQ (reference sequence). CDR3 nucleotides: TGTGCCAGCAGACCCCGGACTTCCTTAAGGGGGGAGCTGTTTTTT. Its protein product is CASRPRTSLRGELFF.

This clone has just a few counts. V is TRBV28 and J is TRBJ2-4; D gene ambiguous. Germline CDR1 MDHEN, CDR2 SYDVKM. This CDR3 comprises 13 residues. The ends were cut back, 5 bases at V and 9 bases at J, with 14 bases in the middle. This chain's CDR3 is CASSLPSRGIQYF. CDR3 coding DNA: TGTGCCAGCAGTCTGCCATCTCGAGGCATTCAGTACTTC.

The V gene is TRBV27, the J gene TRBJ2-1, with 8 bases identical to TRBD1. There are 15 residues in the CDR3. The junction had 9 bases not matched to a gene; V was cut back by 2 bases and J by 9 bases. Per the germline V gene, CDR1 is MNHEY and CDR2 is SMNVEV (reference sequence). For the CDR3, the DNA is TGTGCCAGCAGTTTAATGGACAGGGTAGGTGGTGAGCAGTTCTTC. Translating it yields CASSLMDRVGGEQFF.

The rearrangement uses TRBV29-1 and TRBJ2-1, with TRBD2 as a possible D gene (7 bases). V lost 5 bases and J 4 bases, leaving 15 bases between the germline ends. This CDR3 spans 14 amino acids. Germline loops: CDR1 SQVTM, CDR2 ANQGSEA. The CDR3 nucleotides are TGCAGCGTTTCGGGGGGCGGGACATACAATGAGCAGTTCTTC. It codes for CSVSGGGTYNEQFF.

V gene TRBV10-1 combines with J gene TRBJ2-1, with D tentatively TRBD2 (5 bases). The CDR3 extends over 18 amino acids. Trimming stripped 3 bases from V and 8 bases from J, with 26 bases between. Germline values: CDR1 WNHNN, CDR2 SYGVQD (reference sequence). The CDR3 nucleotides read TGCGCCAGCAGTGACCCCCCCGGGGTAGGCGGACTGGGCGATGAGCAGTTCTTC. Translating it yields CASSDPPGVGGLGDEQFF.

This clone has more than one count but fewer than ten. The chain recombines TRBV10-3 with TRBJ1-6, with 7 bases aligning to TRBD1. V dropped 6 bases and J dropped 5; count of bases not matched to a gene: 4. The CDR3 is 14 residues long. Germline loops: CDR1 ENHRY, CDR2 SYGVKD. CDR3 in amino acids: CAIRRDSDNSPLHF. The CDR3 bases are TGTGCCATCAGACGGGACAGCGATAATTCACCCCTCCACTTT.

The V and J genes are TRBV29-1 and TRBJ2-5, with D tentatively TRBD1 (6 bases). Trimming shortened V by 4 bases and J by 4 bases, and 19 bases separated the two germline ends. Germline CDR1 is SQVTM and CDR2 is ANQGSEA. There are 15 residues in the CDR3. The CDR3 loop is CSVVAQGLAGETQYF. The CDR3, as DNA: TGCAGCGTTGTCGCTCAGGGGTTGGCGGGAGAGACCCAGTACTTC.

The J gene is TRBJ2-3, the V gene TRBV5-4; 7 nucleotides align to TRBD2. CDR1 SGHNT and CDR2 YYREEE come from the germline V gene (reference sequence). The V and J ends lost 2 bases and 6 bases, in that order; junction bases with no gene match: 15. The CDR3 covers 17 residues. As DNA, the CDR3 is TGTGCCAGCAGCTTAGAAGGGCGGGAGAGAGGAGTGGATACGCAGTATTTT. Translated, it gives CASSLEGRERGVDTQYF.

V and J are TRBV10-3 and TRBJ1-1; D perhaps matches TRBD1 (5 bases). CDR3 size: 14 residues. Germline values: CDR1 ENHRY, CDR2 SYGVKD. V lost 3 bases and J lost 0, with 8 bases in between. The CDR3 DNA sequence: TGTGCCATCAGTGACAGGGCCCTGAACACTGAAGCTTTCTTT. It yields the protein CAISDRALNTEAFF.

This chain uses TRBV30 with TRBJ1-1, with D perhaps matching TRBD1 (6 bases). The V end lost 0 bases, the J end lost 5 bases, and 16 bases lay between the germline ends. The CDR3 length is 15 residues. Germline CDR1 reads GTSNPN; CDR2 reads SVGIG (reference sequence). CDR3 DNA sequence: TGTGCCTGGAGTGTAAGGGGGTCTTGGGGGACTGAAGCTTTCTTT. Protein product: CAWSVRGSWGTEAFF.

The chain uses TRBV10-3 and TRBJ1-5; tentatively, D is TRBD1 (5 bases). The CDR3 contains 17 residues. V gave up 3 bases and J gave up 5 bases, with 20 bases separating them. CDR1 and CDR2 from the germline V gene are ENHRY and SYGVKD. The CDR3 DNA reads TGTGCCATCAGTGAAGTGGGTTCGCGGGGCGGTTATCAGCCCCAGCATTTT. This encodes CAISEVGSRGGYQPQHF.

This clone was recorded only once. The chain links TRBV9 to TRBJ1-1; 7 nucleotides align to TRBD1. Unmatched junction bases numbered 6, after V lost 0 bases and J lost 7 bases. This CDR3 has 14 amino acids. Germline CDR1 reads SGDLS; CDR2 reads YYNGEE. Here the CDR3 reads CASSVEISGGEAFF. Written as DNA, the CDR3 is TGTGCCAGCAGCGTAGAAATTTCAGGGGGTGAAGCTTTCTTT.

V and J are TRBV5-6 and TRBJ2-5, with D possibly matching TRBD2 (6 bases). This CDR3 has 16 amino acids. The germline V gene has CDR1 SGHDT and CDR2 YYEEEE. V was pared by 1 base and J by 5 bases, with 18 bases between. DNA for the CDR3: TGTGCCAGCAGCTTGATTGCGACTAGAGGGTCGGAGACCCAGTACTTC. This encodes CASSLIATRGSETQYF.

This clone has only a few counts. The chain uses TRBV5-4 and TRBJ1-2, with 8 bases aligning to TRBD1. The germline gives CDR1 SGHNT, CDR2 YYREEE (reference sequence). J lost 8 bases, V lost 4 bases, and 4 bases had no gene match. This CDR3 has 12 residues. The CDR3 nucleotides are TGTGCCAGCAGCCGCGGACAGGGAGGCTACACCTTC. As protein: CASSRGQGGYTF.

V gene TRBV30 combines with J gene TRBJ1-1; D gene uncertain. Trimming left V 2 bases short and J 4 bases short, with 14 bases between. Germline assignment: CDR1 GTSNPN and CDR2 SVGIG (reference sequence). The CDR3 covers 14 residues. The CDR3 bases are TGTGCCTGGAGTTTTGATGGGGAGGGCACTGAAGCTTTCTTT. Protein product: CAWSFDGEGTEAFF.

The rearrangement uses TRBV7-9 and TRBJ1-6; D is possibly TRBD1 (6 bases). The CDR3 runs 17 residues. Germline values: CDR1 SEHNR, CDR2 FQNEAQ (reference sequence). Trimming left V 0 bases short and J 11 bases short, with 20 bases between. Here the CDR3 DNA reads TGTGCCAGCAGCTTAGCGCTAGGCCGGGGGGCCAGGACACCCCTCCACTTT. Amino acids: CASSLALGRGARTPLHF.